The 13 T cell receptor beta chains below come from one sample, sequenced in a study of preoperative IRX-2 immunotherapy in early breast cancer. Treatment indicated: preoperative locoregional IRX-2 cytokine immunotherapy. Here immunoSEQ multiplex PCR was the method, and the copy in TCRdb shows in-frame clones only, minus some. The sample consists of about 15,000 clones, more than 75% of them appearing once. This material was acquired from a patient treated with IRX-2 immunotherapy. These receptors originate from a human donor with breast cancer.

The rearrangement joins TRBV25-1 to TRBJ1-2; the D is unclear. The germline V and J ends were trimmed by 4 bases and 2 bases, with 5 bases remaining between them. Per germline, CDR1 MGHDK and CDR2 SYGVNS. The CDR3 has 12 amino acids. The CDR3 sequence: CASSGANYGYTF. In DNA, the CDR3 is TGTGCCAGCAGTGGGGCCAACTATGGCTACACCTTC.

As regards this clone: The junction departs from the called germline gene at one end, perhaps through a read error. J is TRBJ2-1 and V is TRBV5-1; D may be TRBD2 (5 bases). The V gene's germline CDR1 is SGHRS and CDR2 YFSETQ. The CDR3 has 18 amino acids. The CDR3 DNA is TGCGCCGGCAGCAACAGCGCCCTCCTGGCGGGCTCCTACAATGAGCAGTTCTTC. Protein product: CAGSNSALLAGSYNEQFF.

This chain connects TRBV10-3 to TRBJ1-5, with D perhaps TRBD1 (6 bases). The CDR3 totals 13 residues. Germline V gene lookup returns CDR1 ENHRY and CDR2 SYGVKD. V was trimmed by 7 bases and J by 5 bases, leaving 12 bases between them. Here the CDR3 reads CAINPGGDQPQHF. In nucleotides, the CDR3 is TGTGCCATCAACCCCGGGGGCGATCAGCCCCAGCATTTT.

Only one count was recorded for this clone. V gene TRBV6-5 combines with J gene TRBJ1-2; D gene unclear. CDR1 is MNHEY and CDR2 is SVGAGI in the germline V gene. Between the trimmed V and J ends, which lost 0 bases and 6 bases, there was a span of 11 bases. The CDR3 has 14 residues. This chain's CDR3 is CASSYSNGVDGYTF. CDR3 coding DNA: TGTGCCAGCAGTTACTCGAACGGAGTTGATGGCTACACCTTC.

This sequence joins TRBV9 and TRBJ1-6; tentative D call: TRBD1 (6 bases). Germline-derived CDR1 and CDR2 are SGDLS and YYNGEE. The CDR3 extends over 17 amino acids. V was pared by 3 bases and J by 8 bases, with 21 bases between. The CDR3 sequence is CASSAYGGGLRDSPLHF. The CDR3 coding sequence is TGTGCCAGCAGCGCCTACGGCGGGGGGCTAAGGGATTCACCCCTCCACTTT.

V gene TRBV19 combines with J gene TRBJ1-3; D remains unclear. The CDR3 covers 11 residues. Trimming shortened V by 3 bases and J by 8 bases, and 5 bases separated the two germline ends. Germline CDR1 is LNHDA and CDR2 is SQIVND (reference sequence). The CDR3 DNA is TGTGCCAGTAGTATTGAGGACACCATATATTTT. It encodes CASSIEDTIYF. The full variable domain, rest sourced from reference TRBV19 and TRBJ1-3, is DGGITQSPKYLFRKEGQNVTLSCEQNLNHDAMYWYRQDPGQGLRLIYYSQIVNDFQKGDIAEGYSVSREKKESFPLTVTSAQKNPTAFYLCASSIEDTIYFGEGSWLTVV.

The rearrangement uses TRBV2 and TRBJ2-1, with 10 bases identical to TRBD1. The junction had 5 bases not matched to a gene; V was cut back by 0 bases and J by 6 bases. The length of the CDR3 is 16 residues. In germline, CDR1 is SNHLY, CDR2 FYNNEI. The DNA for the CDR3 is TGTGCCAGCAGTGAAGCGACAGGGGGCGGGCTCAATGAGCAGTTCTTC. Translated, it gives CASSEATGGGLNEQFF.

The rearrangement uses TRBV30 and TRBJ2-3, with 7 bases fitting TRBD1. The CDR3 contains 15 residues. V lost 1 base, J lost 2 bases, and 6 bases stayed unmatched. Germline CDR1 GTSNPN, CDR2 SVGIG (reference sequence). As DNA, the CDR3 is TGTGCCTGGAGTGAGACAGGGTATGACACAGATACGCAGTATTTT. It specifies CAWSETGYDTDTQYF. The complete variable domain, with remaining parts taken from reference TRBV30 and TRBJ2-3, reads SQTIHQWPATLVQPVGSPLSLECTVEGTSNPNLYWYRQAAGRGLQLLFYSVGIGQISSEVPQNLSASRPQDRQFILSSKKLLLSDSGFYLCAWSETGYDTDTQYFGPGTRLTVL.

The chain links TRBV27 to TRBJ2-2; D gene unclear. Deletions cut 4 bases from V and 6 bases from J, with 6 bases between. CDR1 and CDR2 (germline): MNHEY, SMNVEV (reference sequence). The CDR3 contains 12 residues. CDR3 coding DNA: TGTGCCAGCAGTTATTTGGCCGGGGAGCTGTTTTTT. It codes for CASSYLAGELFF.

Notes on this clone: A read error may produce the germline difference seen at one junction end. This chain connects TRBV4-1 to TRBJ2-2; 8 bases are a match to TRBD1. From germline, CDR1 is MGHRA and CDR2 YSYEKL. The CDR3 extends over 15 amino acids. CDR3 residues: CASSLRQGNAGELFF. The CDR3 region has the DNA TGCGCCAGCAGCCTTAGACAGGGGAACGCCGGGGAGCTGTTTTTT.

The rearrangement joins TRBV11-2 to TRBJ1-3; D unresolved. The V end lost 0 bases, the J end lost 6 bases, and 12 bases lay between the germline ends. CDR1 SGHAT and CDR2 FQNNGV come from the germline V gene. CDR3 size: 15 residues. The CDR3 region has the DNA TGTGCCAGCAGCTTAGAGATAACTGGAGAAAACACCATATATTTT. Encoded protein: CASSLEITGENTIYF.

The chain combines TRBV27 with TRBJ1-2, with D possibly matching TRBD1 (5 bases). The germline V gene has CDR1 MNHEY and CDR2 SMNVEV (reference sequence). This CDR3 has 15 residues. V lost 7 bases to trimming and J lost 3 bases, with 18 bases between them. The CDR3 nucleotides are TGTGCCAGCACCGAACGGGGGGGTGGGTACTATGGCTACACCTTC. Translation gives CASTERGGGYYGYTF.

This clone is labeled medium-sized (0.01 to 0.1%). This chain joins TRBV11-2 and TRBJ1-1; D is unresolved. Germline CDR1 reads SGHAT; CDR2 reads FQNNGV. CDR3 length: 12 amino acids. V was clipped by 5 bases and J by 8 bases, with 12 bases between them. The CDR3 DNA sequence: TGTGCCAGCAGCCCTTGGAGCGGGGAAGCTTTCTTT. Translation: CASSPWSGEAFF.